Following are 2 T cell receptor beta chains from one sample sequenced in a study of blood T cell repertoires in COVID-19. This table comes from immunoSEQ multiplex PCR, and its TCRdb copy is limited to in-frame clones, with some not included. Altogether some 21,000 clones are present, 85% to 90% being singletons, with the ten largest covering around 3.8%. Specimen: peripheral blood. The source of these receptors is a man aged 50 or older with active COVID-19.

The rearrangement joins TRBV30 to TRBJ2-5, with TRBD2 matching over 9 bases. V lost 2 bases to trimming and J lost 7 bases; unmatched junction nucleotides: 11. The germline V gene has CDR1 GTSNPN and CDR2 SVGIG (reference sequence). CDR3 length equals 15 residues. CDR3 DNA: TGTGCCTGGAGTCCCCTAGCGGGGTATACTGGGACCCAGTACTTC. This translates into CAWSPLAGYTGTQYF.

The chain joins TRBV10-3 to TRBJ2-1, with D unclear. The CDR3 length is 14 residues. Germline CDR1 ENHRY, CDR2 SYGVKD. V was shortened by 7 bases and J by 3 bases, with 13 bases between the two germline ends. CDR3 DNA: TGTGCCATCATCCATGGCATGATCTACAATGAGCAGTTCTTC. Its translation is CAIIHGMIYNEQFF.